This entry features one T cell receptor beta chain sequence. This clonotype was detected many times. Its specific antigen is unknown. No much larger clone exists at a distance of one base, and base qualities are not known. The junction shows trimming of 2 bases on V and 4 bases on J, plus 7 bases between the germline ends. From the cysteine through the phenylalanine, the CDR3 covers 12 amino acids. Solely the CDR3 DNA is kept, with 36 bases framed from the first base. For CDR1 and CDR2, the germline V gene lists SGHDT and YYEEEE. This sample is part of a study of neurological immune-mediated disorders (dated by TCRdb to between 2018 and 2021). In terms of the full investigation: The study compared peripheral blood TCR-beta repertoires of HTLV-I-associated myelopathy (HAM/TSP) patients, multiple sclerosis patients and healthy controls using UMI-based sequencing. The 90 to 110 TCR-beta libraries included longitudinal samples, technical triplicates and paired sorted CD4+ and CD8+ T-cell subsets alongside PBMC samples. The cohort comprised roughly 65 subjects: around 15 HAM/TSP patients, some 35 multiple sclerosis patients and around 20 healthy controls. The paper as a whole reports these results and caveats: Expanded clones from different subjects shared no identical CDR3 amino acid sequences, which suggests that TCR-beta repertoires were private in all groups. TCR clonal expansion was highest in HAM/TSP patients and lowest in MS patients, with MS patients falling below even healthy controls.

Healthy controls were blood bank volunteers in Maryland, USA. For the sorted-subset TCR libraries, the starting material was about 950,000 sorted CD4+ or CD8+ T cells. Peripheral blood underwent Ficoll-Hypaque density gradient centrifugation to isolate PBMCs, which were then cryopreserved in liquid nitrogen. Paired sorted CD4+ and CD8+ subsets came from healthy controls, HAM/TSP patients and MS patients. cDNA was synthesized by template-switch 5'RACE using a primer with a 10-nucleotide random unique molecular identifier that tagged each TCR transcript. Every sequencing run covered 15-18 subjects and yielded more than 180 million TCR-beta sequences. The RNeasy kit was used to extract total RNA. The KAPA Real-time Library Amplification kit was used to amplify TCR-beta VDJ regions with primers for the TCR constant region and the 5'RACE anchor. Sample indexes and Illumina adaptors were added in a first PCR, after which library yield was increased in a second PCR. After Ampure bead purification, the TCR product of roughly 650 bp was size-selected on a 2% E-gel SizeSelection system. Library quality was checked on a Bioanalyzer, concentration was measured with Qubit, and libraries were quantified with the Kapa Library Quantification kit before pooling. An Illumina HiSeq 2500 sequenced the libraries paired-end 2 x 150 bp. To increase sequence diversity, roughly 24-31% phiX was spiked into each library pool. The study's own analysis went as follows. The quality-filtered reads were processed with the UMI-based MiGEC pipeline, whose error correction step removed more than 80% of the raw TCR sequences. IMGT germline references were used for alignment of VDJ genes, and clonotypes were defined by a unique CDR3 amino acid sequence together with V-J genes. VDJtools evaluated clonal expansion, Shannon diversity and CDR3 relatedness (CalcPairwiseDistances, ClusterSamples); CLCbio workbench built phylogenetic trees. Expanded clones were defined as having at least 8 unique UMIs, based on coefficient-of-variation modelling across technical triplicates. TCRdb cleaned the public reads at Q25 with fastp, built clones with MiXCR and kept in-frame beta chains. Rows matching on CDR3 protein sequence are summarized as one entry with the most common DNA and genes. The V and J calls shown here were made by TCRdb, not taken from the authors' results. The sample table shows some 14,000 distinct CDR3 sequences, and about 7% are seen once. Around a quarter of the sample lies in the top ten.

The chain joins TRBV5-6 to TRBJ2-7; no D gene call is confident. Sequencing was performed on CD8+ T cells from blood. The origin of this receptor is a woman aged 40 to 50 in good health. The CDR3 region reads CASSFRAYEQYF. DNA sequence: TGTGCCAGCAGCTTCCGGGCGTACGAGCAGTACTTC.